This record covers a single T cell receptor (beta chain). Germline CDR1 SGHRS, CDR2 YFSETQ. The CDR3 spans 13 residues. Trimming at V came to 1 base and at J to 3 bases, leaving 0 bases not matched to a gene. This sample is drawn from a study of blood T cell repertoires in COVID-19. The wider study: Some COVID-19 samples were acute and others convalescent; all came from the United States, Italy and Spain.

Assay: immunoSEQ multiplex PCR; the TCRdb copy retains only in-frame clones and omits some. The sample has some 110,000 clones; 90% are singletons. The sequence was obtained from a human donor with active COVID-19. The donor label of this sample is uncertain. The specimen was peripheral blood. This chain links TRBV5-1 with TRBJ1-2; 7 nucleotides line up with TRBD1. The CDR3 is CASSLRGHYGYTF. DNA of the CDR3: TGCGCCAGCAGCTTGAGGGGGCACTATGGCTACACCTTC.